This T cell receptor beta chain was identified in a study of T cell changes during pregnancy in multiple sclerosis (dated by TCRdb to about 2019). About the full investigation: The study looked at changes in the T cell repertoire across pregnancy in women with multiple sclerosis.

Concerning this clone: The antigen this receptor binds is unknown. No base qualities exist here, and no much larger clone lies one base off it.

Ends trimmed: V by 6 bases, J by 5 bases; bases unmatched to a gene: 15. CDR1 and CDR2 are read off the germline V gene (reference sequence) as LNHDA and SQIVND. From the cysteine up to the phenylalanine, the CDR3 has a length of 16 residues. The entry retains the CDR3 DNA only, 48 bases that are in frame from base 1. The library was made by the immunoSEQ multiplex PCR assay. TCRdb limited this immuneACCESS table to in-frame rearrangements with V and J called. A share of clones is missing; checked studies link under half to unresolved V genes, and the rest is unexplained. This sample is represented by some 110,000 clones; roughly nine tenths of them were singletons. The ten largest clones represent around 1.6% of the sample.

The rearranged chain carries TRBV19 and TRBJ2-5, with 7 bases matching TRBD1. This clonotype was obtained from a female donor with multiple sclerosis, enrolled in a pregnancy study. The specimen comprised peripheral blood, sampled before pregnancy. The base sequence is TGTGCCAGTAGCGATCGGAAGGGGGCACTTCTGGAGACCCAGTACTTC. The translation is CASSDRKGALLETQYF. With the rest looked up from the reference TRBV19 and TRBJ2-5 genes rather than sequenced, the full variable domain is DGGITQSPKYLFRKEGQNVTLSCEQNLNHDAMYWYRQDPGQGLRLIYYSQIVNDFQKGDIAEGYSVSREKKESFPLTVTSAQKNPTAFYLCASSDRKGALLETQYFGPGTRLLVL.